One and the same sample provided the 5 T cell receptor beta chains below, sequenced in a study of shared clonotypes between healthy human individuals. Naivety among CD8 cells was defined by CD45RO negativity and positive CCR7 selection, thereby excluding terminally differentiated effector memory CD45RA+ cells. Libraries were prepared by immunoSEQ multiplex PCR; TCRdb keeps only in-frame clonotypes and omits some of them. Of over 800,000 clones listed, 80% to 95% were seen once; the top ten hold around 24%. Sequences were obtained from naive CD8+ T cells sorted from blood. These receptor sequences come from a man between 25 and 39 years old in good health.

This chain links TRBV10-1 with TRBJ2-7, with 11 bases matching TRBD2. In germline, CDR1 is WNHNN, CDR2 SYGVQD (reference sequence). With V trimmed by 3 bases and J by 5 bases, 6 bases remained unmatched. The CDR3 sequence is 15 residues long. CDR3 sequence (DNA): TGCGCCAGCAGTGAACTAGCGGGAGAACTCCACGAGCAGTACTTC. Its protein is CASSELAGELHEQYF.

This clone was recorded at least ten times. The chain is built from TRBV5-8 and TRBJ2-1; D not resolved. CDR3 length: 11 amino acids. The germline gives CDR1 SGHTS, CDR2 YDEGEE. Trimming left V 10 bases short and J 6 bases short, with 11 bases between. The CDR3 reads CASEKVNEQFF. As DNA, the CDR3 is TGTGCCTCAGAGAAGGTCAATGAGCAGTTCTTC.

The chain carries TRBV18 and TRBJ2-5; 7 bases match TRBD2. Per germline, CDR1 KGHSH and CDR2 LQKENI. The CDR3 has 16 amino acids. The trim removed 4 bases at V and 2 bases at J, leaving 10 bases unmatched. In nucleotides, the CDR3 is TGTGCCAGCTCACGGGTCCCCAGCGGGACGCAAGAGACCCAGTACTTC. Protein sequence: CASSRVPSGTQETQYF. Using reference TRBV18 and TRBJ2-5 for the parts outside the CDR3, the full variable domain is NAGVMQNPRHLVRRRGQEARLRCSPMKGHSHVYWYRQLPEEGLKFMVYLQKENIIDESGMPKERFSAEFPKEGPSILRIQQVVRGDSAAYFCASSRVPSGTQETQYFGPGTRLLVL.

The chain combines TRBV6-5 with TRBJ2-7; the match to TRBD1 covers 10 bases. Germline lookup yields CDR1 MNHEY and CDR2 SVGAGI. The CDR3 covers 15 residues. The J segment lost 3 bases and the V segment lost 1 base, leaving 3 bases of the junction unmatched. The DNA of the CDR3 is TGTGCCAGCAGTTACTTTCGGACAGGGGGCTACGAGCAGTACTTC. Its protein is CASSYFRTGGYEQYF.

This chain links TRBV5-4 with TRBJ2-7, with 9 bases that match TRBD1. This CDR3 spans 15 amino acids. Germline V gene lookup returns CDR1 SGHNT and CDR2 YYREEE (reference sequence). V lost 4 bases to trimming and J lost 5 bases; unmatched junction nucleotides: 10. The CDR3 is CASSEAGTGPHEQYF. The CDR3 DNA is TGTGCCAGCAGCGAAGCCGGGACAGGGCCGCACGAGCAGTACTTC.